Sequencing of this T cell receptor beta chain was carried out in a study of T cell repertoires in cytomegalovirus infection. TCRdb reanalysed the reads using MiXCR and keeps one entry per CDR3 protein. Seen here are roughly 570,000 distinct CDR3 sequences, under 45% observed once, and the top ten hold over 45%. Worth noting for this clonotype: The antigen is not known.

This CDR3 contains 16 residues. The trim removed 5 bases at V and 5 bases at J, leaving 12 bases unmatched. Per the germline V gene, CDR1 is SEHNR and CDR2 is FQNEAQ (reference sequence). The chain joins TRBV7-9 to TRBJ1-5, with TRBD1 matching 7 bases. The starting material was cultured PBMCs, obtained from culture after CMV antigen stimulation. The TCR comes from a human donor in good health (CMV status not recorded). Some clones in this sample may be carry-over from other donors' samples. The CDR3 region has the DNA TGTGCCAGCAGCCCCGTTGGGGAGGGGGCTGATCAGCCCCAGCATTTT. Protein sequence: CASSPVGEGADQPQHF.